The 17 T cell receptor beta chains given below trace back to one sample, sequenced in a study of beta chain features in type 1 diabetes. Isolated RNA was reverse transcribed in full, so expressed TCRB transcripts were sequenced. Profiled with immunoSEQ multiplex PCR; TCRdb holds only in-frame clones, not every one. The repertoire consists of hundreds of thousands of clones, with over 25% occurring once and the leading ten covering around 0.065%. The sample consisted of naive CD4+ T cells from blood. The receptors were sampled from a man aged 18 to 30 in good health.

This rearrangement joins TRBV9 to TRBJ2-3; D is uncertain. CDR3 size: 13 residues. Germline V lookup: CDR1 SGDLS, CDR2 YYNGEE. Between the trimmed V and J ends, which lost 7 bases and 1 base, there was a span of 10 bases. This CDR3 reads CASSGYRTDTQYF. Here the CDR3 DNA reads TGTGCCAGCTCGGGCTACCGCACAGATACGCAGTATTTT.

The gene calls are TRBV28 and TRBJ2-1, with D possibly TRBD1 on 7 matching bases. In germline, CDR1 is MDHEN, CDR2 SYDVKM. The length of the CDR3 is 16 residues. With 6 bases removed from V and 4 bases from J, the gap between germline ends came to 19 bases. The CDR3 DNA is TGTGCCAGCAGCCCTGGGGGCAGGGGGGATTACAATGAGCAGTTCTTC. Its translation: CASSPGGRGDYNEQFF.

The rearrangement links TRBV10-3 to TRBJ2-7; no firm D call. This CDR3 region has 14 residues. Germline CDR1 is ENHRY and CDR2 is SYGVKD. Trimming cost V 6 bases and J 3 bases, with 15 bases left between them. The CDR3 protein is CAIREPGRDYEQYF. CDR3 nucleotide sequence: TGTGCCATCAGAGAGCCGGGCAGAGACTACGAGCAGTACTTC.

This clone was picked up a small number of times. Different DNA sequences within this sample yield the same CDR3. This sequence joins TRBV9 and TRBJ2-3; D is undetermined. There are 13 residues in the CDR3. Trimming pared 2 bases from V and 0 bases from J, leaving 4 bases between. Germline V gene sequence: CDR1 SGDLS, CDR2 YYNGEE. The CDR3 region is CASSVTSTDTQYF. Here the CDR3 DNA reads TGTGCCAGCAGCGTGACGAGCACAGATACGCAGTATTTT.

The chain recombines TRBV29-1 with TRBJ1-3, with a possible D match to TRBD1 (6 bases). Germline V CDR1 and CDR2: SQVTM, ANQGSEA. The CDR3 loop spans 13 amino acids. V was shortened by 2 bases and J by 5 bases, with 10 bases between the two germline ends. In DNA, the CDR3 is TGCAGCGTTGAAACAGGGCTGAGAAACACCATATATTTT. It codes for CSVETGLRNTIYF.

This chain connects TRBV27 to TRBJ2-1; 8 nucleotides align to TRBD1. Germline values: CDR1 MNHEY, CDR2 SMNVEV (reference sequence). The CDR3 has 12 amino acids. J lost 14 bases, V lost 5 bases, and 8 bases had no gene match. CDR3 DNA: TGTGCCAGCAGTCCGGACAGGGAGTATAAGTTCTTC. This translates into CASSPDREYKFF.

This chain uses TRBV30 with TRBJ1-5; weak D call: TRBD1 (6 bases). The germline V and J ends were trimmed by 2 bases and 7 bases, with 15 bases remaining between them. Per germline, CDR1 GTSNPN and CDR2 SVGIG (reference sequence). The CDR3 is made up of 14 amino acids. CDR3 coding DNA: TGTGCCTGGAGTATAGGGGGATCAGGGCAGCCCCAGCATTTT. It specifies CAWSIGGSGQPQHF.

Regarding this clone: The identical CDR3 is also encoded by other nucleotide sequences in the sample. The chain links TRBV30 to TRBJ1-4; D is undetermined. Germline V gene sequence: CDR1 GTSNPN, CDR2 SVGIG (reference sequence). V shed 0 bases and J shed 0 bases, with 8 bases lying between them. The CDR3 has 15 residues. For the CDR3, the DNA is TGTGCCTGGAGTGTACGGAGCGCAACTAATGAAAAACTGTTTTTT. It translates to CAWSVRSATNEKLFF. Full variable domain (remainder filled in from reference TRBV30 and TRBJ1-4): SQTIHQWPATLVQPVGSPLSLECTVEGTSNPNLYWYRQAAGRGLQLLFYSVGIGQISSEVPQNLSASRPQDRQFILSSKKLLLSDSGFYLCAWSVRSATNEKLFFGSGTQLSVL.

This rearrangement joins TRBV18 to TRBJ2-5; 8 nucleotides agree with TRBD2. This CDR3 contains 15 residues. Looked up from germline, CDR1 is KGHSH and CDR2 is LQKENI. The junction had 8 bases not matched to a gene; V was cut back by 3 bases and J by 5 bases. CDR3 protein: CASSPERGSWETQYF. CDR3 nucleotide sequence: TGTGCCAGCTCACCGGAGCGGGGGTCTTGGGAGACCCAGTACTTC.

Written as DNA, the CDR3 is TGTGCCAGCAGTGTAAGGGATGAGCAGTTCTTC. Protein product: CASSVRDEQFF. This chain uses TRBV28 with TRBJ2-1; D gene uncertain. Germline assignment: CDR1 MDHEN and CDR2 SYDVKM. The CDR3 spans 11 residues. V lost 5 bases to trimming and J lost 8 bases, with 7 bases between them.

This clone showed up just a few times. The CDR3 region is CSAGHNTGELFF. Here the CDR3 DNA reads TGCAGCGCCGGACACAACACCGGGGAGCTGTTTTTT. The chain carries TRBV29-1 and TRBJ2-2; tentatively, D is TRBD1 (5 bases). Between the trimmed V and J ends, which lost 7 bases and 2 bases, there was a span of 8 bases. The CDR3 sequence is 12 residues long. CDR1 is SQVTM, CDR2 ANQGSEA, per germline.

The rearrangement joins TRBV18 to TRBJ1-1, with D uncertain. The germline gives CDR1 KGHSH, CDR2 LQKENI. V lost 4 bases and J lost 1, with 7 bases in between. The CDR3 is 13 amino acids. The CDR3 spells CASSLQANTEAFF. The CDR3 nucleotides read TGTGCCAGCTCACTGCAGGCGAACACTGAAGCTTTCTTT.

The J gene is TRBJ2-5, the V gene TRBV20-1; D ambiguous. The V end lost 0 bases, the J end lost 4 bases, and 3 bases lay between the germline ends. CDR3 length equals 11 residues. CDR1 is DFQATT and CDR2 is SNEGSKA in the germline V gene (reference sequence). The CDR3 DNA reads as TGCAGTGCTAGAGAACCAGAGACCCAGTACTTC. It codes for CSAREPETQYF.

V and J are TRBV27 and TRBJ1-2; the match to TRBD1 covers 9 bases. Per the germline V gene, CDR1 is MNHEY and CDR2 is SMNVEV (reference sequence). The CDR3 length is 14 residues. V dropped 5 bases and J dropped 7; count of bases not matched to a gene: 8. The CDR3 spells CASSPWDRVGGYTF. Here the CDR3 DNA reads TGTGCCAGCAGTCCCTGGGACAGGGTCGGTGGCTACACCTTC.

This chain uses TRBV10-3 with TRBJ2-5; D may be TRBD1 or TRBD2 (5 bases each). There are 13 residues in the CDR3. Germline V lookup: CDR1 ENHRY, CDR2 SYGVKD. V was cut by 11 bases and J by 5 bases, with 18 bases left in between. Here the CDR3 reads CALRGSEDETQYF. The DNA of the CDR3 is TGTGCCCTTAGGGGATCGGAGGACGAGACCCAGTACTTC.

The chain joins TRBV30 to TRBJ1-1; D not certain. Per germline, CDR1 GTSNPN and CDR2 SVGIG (reference sequence). V was clipped by 5 bases and J by 1 base, with 14 bases between them. The CDR3 sequence is 14 residues long. The DNA of the CDR3 is TGTGCCTGGGACCACAGCGCGCAGAACACTGAAGCTTTCTTT. This sequence encodes CAWDHSAQNTEAFF. Drawing the rest from reference TRBV30 and TRBJ1-1, the complete variable domain is SQTIHQWPATLVQPVGSPLSLECTVEGTSNPNLYWYRQAAGRGLQLLFYSVGIGQISSEVPQNLSASRPQDRQFILSSKKLLLSDSGFYLCAWDHSAQNTEAFFGQGTRLTVV.

The CDR3 loop reads CASSLVIAGGEQYF. The CDR3 nucleotides are TGTGCCAGCAGCTTAGTTATAGCGGGAGGCGAGCAGTACTTC. V and J are TRBV7-9 and TRBJ2-7; the match to TRBD2 covers 10 bases. Germline loops: CDR1 SEHNR, CDR2 FQNEAQ (reference sequence). The V segment lost 1 base and the J segment 6 bases; nucleotides outside the gene matches: 3. The CDR3 length is 14 residues.